What follows describes a single TCR beta chain. The antigen remains undetermined. This sample stems from a study of T cell responses to AZD1222 COVID-19 vaccine. Study results and caveats: Spike was spanned by vaccine-associated CD4 TCRs, which were dominant at 160-218 and 743-854. Baseline seropositives among AZD1222 recipients totaled only 5 to 7. Sampled repertoires all dated from after the peak T cell response. Reportedly, nearly half the spike-specific TCRs target unmutated variant regions.

Trimming shortened V by 4 bases and J by 6 bases, and 22 bases separated the two germline ends. The germline V gene encodes CDR1 SGHRS and CDR2 YFSETQ. This CDR3 comprises 16 residues. Sequencing used immunoSEQ multiplex PCR; TCRdb keeps in-frame clones, though not all of them. Of 92,000 or so clones in the sample, about nine tenths were seen once. The material was peripheral blood, obtained on day 0 of AZD1222 vaccination. The source is an adult in good health. V is TRBV5-1 and J is TRBJ1-1; possible D gene TRBD1, 6 bases. CDR3 sequence: CASSPLPQGPEAEAFF. CDR3 sequence (DNA): TGCGCCAGCAGCCCCTTGCCGCAGGGGCCCGAGGCTGAAGCTTTCTTT.